This entry describes one TCR beta chain. Its antigen remains unidentified. These data are taken from a study of T cells in localized non-small cell lung cancer. The V end was cut by 4 bases, the J end by 9 bases, with 16 bases between. Germline V CDR1 and CDR2: SGHDN, FVKESK. The CDR3 runs 15 residues. Points from the study as a whole: Of the tissues analyzed, uninvolved adjacent lung showed maximal T cell clonality, greater than tumor. An association was observed between higher blood T cell density and longer overall survival. For the top 100 tumor clones, a median about 56 also appeared in adjacent lung. Sequencing was limited to one tumor region, leaving the possibility of heterogeneity open.

Repertoires were generated with immunoSEQ multiplex PCR, while TCRdb's copy carries only in-frame clones and drops some. The repertoire holds some 10,000 clones, with 48% as singletons. The chain couples TRBV14 to TRBJ1-6, with a tentative D call TRBD1 (6 bases). This specimen was lymph node tissue, taken before any cancer treatment. This sequence was found in a woman aged 35 to 70 with stage II squamous cell lung carcinoma. DNA for the CDR3: TGTGCCAGCAGCCTCGTGGGGGCAGCGGGTTCACCCCTCCACTTT. Translated, it gives CASSLVGAAGSPLHF.